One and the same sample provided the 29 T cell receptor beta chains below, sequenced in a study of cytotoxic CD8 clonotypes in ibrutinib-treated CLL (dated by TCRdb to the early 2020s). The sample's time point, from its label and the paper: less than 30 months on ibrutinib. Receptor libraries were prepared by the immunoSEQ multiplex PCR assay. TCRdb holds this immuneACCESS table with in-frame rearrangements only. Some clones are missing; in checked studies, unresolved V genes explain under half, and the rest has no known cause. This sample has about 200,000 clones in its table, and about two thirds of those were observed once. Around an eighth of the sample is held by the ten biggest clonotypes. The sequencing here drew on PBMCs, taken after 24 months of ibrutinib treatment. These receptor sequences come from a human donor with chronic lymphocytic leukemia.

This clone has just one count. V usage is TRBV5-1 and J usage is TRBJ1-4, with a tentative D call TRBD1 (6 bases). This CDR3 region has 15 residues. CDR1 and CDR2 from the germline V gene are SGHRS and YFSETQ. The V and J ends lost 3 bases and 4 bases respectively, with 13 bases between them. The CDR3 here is CASSSIGQYNEKLFF. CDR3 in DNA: TGCGCCAGCAGCTCAATTGGACAGTATAATGAAAAACTGTTTTTT.

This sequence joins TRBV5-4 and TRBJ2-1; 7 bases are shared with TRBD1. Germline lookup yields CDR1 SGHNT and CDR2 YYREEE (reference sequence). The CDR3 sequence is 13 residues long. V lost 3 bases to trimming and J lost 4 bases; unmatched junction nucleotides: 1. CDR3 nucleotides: TGTGCCAGCAGCTCGACAGGGTACAATGAGCAGTTCTTC. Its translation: CASSSTGYNEQFF.

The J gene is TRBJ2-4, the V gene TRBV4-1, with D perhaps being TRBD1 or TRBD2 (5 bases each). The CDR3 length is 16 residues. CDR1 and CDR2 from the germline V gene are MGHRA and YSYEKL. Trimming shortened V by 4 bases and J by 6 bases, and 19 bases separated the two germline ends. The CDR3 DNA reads TGCGCCAGCAGCCCCGAGGGAGAGGCAGGGCCAAACATTCAGTACTTC. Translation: CASSPEGEAGPNIQYF.

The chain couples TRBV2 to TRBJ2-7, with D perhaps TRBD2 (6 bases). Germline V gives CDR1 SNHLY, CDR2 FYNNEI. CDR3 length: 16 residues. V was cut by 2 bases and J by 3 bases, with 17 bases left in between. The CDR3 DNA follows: TGTGCCAGCAGTGAATTGGGGGACGGACTAAACTACGAGCAGTACTTC. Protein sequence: CASSELGDGLNYEQYF.

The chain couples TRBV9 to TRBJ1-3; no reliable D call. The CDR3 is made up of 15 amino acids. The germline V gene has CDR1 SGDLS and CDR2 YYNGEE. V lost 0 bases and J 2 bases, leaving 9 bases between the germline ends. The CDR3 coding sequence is TGTGCCAGCAGCGTAGCGGAGACAACTGGAAACACCATATATTTT. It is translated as CASSVAETTGNTIYF.

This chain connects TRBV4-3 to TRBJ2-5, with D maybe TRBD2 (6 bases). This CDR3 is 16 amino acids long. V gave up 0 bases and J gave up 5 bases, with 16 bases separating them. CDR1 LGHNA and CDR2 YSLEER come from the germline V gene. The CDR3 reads CASSQDVNGGLETQYF. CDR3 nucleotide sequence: TGCGCCAGCAGCCAAGATGTGAACGGGGGACTGGAGACCCAGTACTTC.

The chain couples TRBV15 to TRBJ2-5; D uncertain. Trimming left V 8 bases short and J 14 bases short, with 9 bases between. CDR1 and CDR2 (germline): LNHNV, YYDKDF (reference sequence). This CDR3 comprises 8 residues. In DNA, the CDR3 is TGTGCCACCGGGCCAGGTTACTTC. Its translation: CATGPGYF.

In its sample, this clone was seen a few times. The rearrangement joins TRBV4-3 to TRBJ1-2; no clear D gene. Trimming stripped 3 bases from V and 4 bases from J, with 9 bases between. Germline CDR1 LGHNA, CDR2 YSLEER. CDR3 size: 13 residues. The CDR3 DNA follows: TGCGCCAGCAGCCAGCGGATGAGCTATGGCTACACCTTC. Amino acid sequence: CASSQRMSYGYTF.

CDR3 sequence (DNA): TGTGCCAGCAGCCCAGGAGGGGGCGGGAGGGCCTACGAGCAGTACTTC. Translated: CASSPGGGGRAYEQYF. The rearrangement uses TRBV7-2 and TRBJ2-7, with TRBD2 identical over 9 bases. Trimming took 5 bases from V and 2 from J; bases not matched to a gene: 10. Per the germline V gene, CDR1 is SGHTA and CDR2 is FQGNSA. The CDR3 runs to 16 residues. The full variable domain, rest sourced from reference TRBV7-2 and TRBJ2-7, is GAGVSQSPSNKVTEKGKDVELRCDPISGHTALYWYRQSLGQGLEFLIYFQGNSAPDKSGLPSDRFSAERTGGSVSTLTIQRTQQEDSAVYLCASSPGGGGRAYEQYFGPGTRLTVT.

CDR3 region: CASSILAGSYNEQFF. As DNA, the CDR3 is TGCGCCAGCAGCATACTAGCGGGCTCCTACAATGAGCAGTTCTTC. This chain uses TRBV5-1 with TRBJ2-1; the match to TRBD2 covers 9 bases. The V and J ends lost 4 bases and 0 bases, in that order; junction bases with no gene match: 2. Germline CDR1 SGHRS, CDR2 YFSETQ. The CDR3 is made up of 15 amino acids.

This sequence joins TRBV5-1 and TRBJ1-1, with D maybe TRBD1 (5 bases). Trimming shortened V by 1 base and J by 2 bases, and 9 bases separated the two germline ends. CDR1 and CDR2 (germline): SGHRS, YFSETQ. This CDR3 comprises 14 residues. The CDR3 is CASSLLGPNTEAFF. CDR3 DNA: TGCGCCAGCAGCTTGCTGGGGCCTAACACTGAAGCTTTCTTT.

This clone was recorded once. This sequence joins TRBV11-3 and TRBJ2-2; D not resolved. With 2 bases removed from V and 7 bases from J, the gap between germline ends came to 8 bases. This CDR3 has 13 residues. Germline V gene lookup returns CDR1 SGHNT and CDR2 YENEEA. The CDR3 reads CASSLLVSGELFF. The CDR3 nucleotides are TGTGCCAGCAGCTTACTAGTCAGCGGGGAGCTGTTTTTT.

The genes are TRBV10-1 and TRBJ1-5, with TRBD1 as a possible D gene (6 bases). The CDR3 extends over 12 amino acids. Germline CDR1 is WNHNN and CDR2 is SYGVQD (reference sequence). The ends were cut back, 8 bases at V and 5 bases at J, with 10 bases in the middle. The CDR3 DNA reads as TGCGCCAGCCAGGGGTGGGATCAGCCCCAGCATTTT. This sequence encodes CASQGWDQPQHF.

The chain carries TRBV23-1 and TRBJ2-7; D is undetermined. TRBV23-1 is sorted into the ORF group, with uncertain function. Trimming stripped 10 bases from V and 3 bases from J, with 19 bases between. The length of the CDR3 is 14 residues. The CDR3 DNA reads TGCGCCAACAAACGATCCGGGTTGAACTACGAGCAGTACTTC. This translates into CANKRSGLNYEQYF.

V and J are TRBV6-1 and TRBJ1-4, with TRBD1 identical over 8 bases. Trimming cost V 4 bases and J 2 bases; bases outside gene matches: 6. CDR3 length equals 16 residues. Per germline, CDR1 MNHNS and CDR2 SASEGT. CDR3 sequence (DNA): TGTGCCAGCAGTGCCGGACAGGGCGGGACTAATGAAAAACTGTTTTTT. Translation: CASSAGQGGTNEKLFF.

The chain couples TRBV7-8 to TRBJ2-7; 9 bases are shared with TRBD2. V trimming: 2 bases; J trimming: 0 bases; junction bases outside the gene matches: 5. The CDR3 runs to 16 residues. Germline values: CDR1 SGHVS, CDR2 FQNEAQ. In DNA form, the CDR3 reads TGTGCCAGCAGCTTACTTGGCGGGAGGGCCTCCTACGAGCAGTACTTC. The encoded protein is CASSLLGGRASYEQYF.

The CDR3: CASSPSVRAGKTQYF. The CDR3 DNA is TGTGCCAGCAGCCCCTCAGTAAGAGCGGGAAAGACCCAGTACTTC. The chain employs TRBV13 and TRBJ2-5, with 7 nucleotides matching TRBD2. V lost 5 bases to trimming and J lost 6 bases; unmatched junction nucleotides: 12. CDR1 and CDR2 (germline): PRHDT, FYEKMQ (reference sequence). The CDR3 has 15 residues.

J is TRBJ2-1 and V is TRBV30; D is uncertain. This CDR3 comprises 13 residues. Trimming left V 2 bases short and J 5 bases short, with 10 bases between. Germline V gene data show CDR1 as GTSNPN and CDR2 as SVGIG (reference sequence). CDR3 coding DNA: TGTGCCTGGAGTCTCGGGTGGGACAATGAGCAGTTCTTC. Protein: CAWSLGWDNEQFF.

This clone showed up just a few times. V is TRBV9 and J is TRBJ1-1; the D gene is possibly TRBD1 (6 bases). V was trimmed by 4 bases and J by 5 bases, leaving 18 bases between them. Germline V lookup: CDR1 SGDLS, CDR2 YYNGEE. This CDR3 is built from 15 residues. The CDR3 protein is CASSPERGAHTEAFF. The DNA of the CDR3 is TGTGCCAGCAGCCCCGAGCGGGGGGCGCATACTGAAGCTTTCTTT.

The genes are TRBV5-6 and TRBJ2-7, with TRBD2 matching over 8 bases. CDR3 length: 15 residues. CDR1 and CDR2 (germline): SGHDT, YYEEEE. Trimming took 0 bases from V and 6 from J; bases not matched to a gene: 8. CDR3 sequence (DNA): TGTGCCAGCAGCTTGGCCCCAGCGGGAGTTGTCGAGCAGTACTTC. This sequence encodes CASSLAPAGVVEQYF.

CDR3 coding DNA: TGTGCCTGGAGAACTACTTGGGATGAGCAGTTCTTC. Protein sequence: CAWRTTWDEQFF. This chain uses TRBV30 with TRBJ2-1; D not certain. The CDR3 is 12 amino acids. V was shortened by 3 bases and J by 8 bases, with 11 bases between the two germline ends. CDR1 is GTSNPN and CDR2 is SVGIG in the germline V gene (reference sequence).

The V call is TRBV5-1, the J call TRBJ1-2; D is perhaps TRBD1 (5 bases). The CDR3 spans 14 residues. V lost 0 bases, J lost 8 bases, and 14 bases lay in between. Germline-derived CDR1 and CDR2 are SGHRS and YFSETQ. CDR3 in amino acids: CASSLGQGDGGYTF. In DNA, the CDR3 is TGCGCCAGCAGCTTGGGTCAGGGAGATGGGGGCTACACCTTC.

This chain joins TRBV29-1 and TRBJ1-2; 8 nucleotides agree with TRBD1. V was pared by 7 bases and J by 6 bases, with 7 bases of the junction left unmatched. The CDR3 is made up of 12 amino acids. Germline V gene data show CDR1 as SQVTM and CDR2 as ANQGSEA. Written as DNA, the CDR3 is TGCAGCGAAGGACAGGGTTTTAATGGCTACACCTTC. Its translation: CSEGQGFNGYTF. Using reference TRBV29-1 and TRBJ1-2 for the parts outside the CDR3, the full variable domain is SAVISQKPSRDICQRGTSLTIQCQVDSQVTMMFWYRQQPGQSLTLIATANQGSEATYESGFVIDKFPISRPNLTFSTLTVSNMSPEDSSIYLCSEGQGFNGYTFGSGTRLTVV.

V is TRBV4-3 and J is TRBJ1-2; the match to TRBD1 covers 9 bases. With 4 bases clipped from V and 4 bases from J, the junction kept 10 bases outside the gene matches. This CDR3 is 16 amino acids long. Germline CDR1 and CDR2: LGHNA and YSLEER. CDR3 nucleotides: TGCGCCAGCAGCCCACTTGGGGACAGGGCGACCTATGGCTACACCTTC. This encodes CASSPLGDRATYGYTF.

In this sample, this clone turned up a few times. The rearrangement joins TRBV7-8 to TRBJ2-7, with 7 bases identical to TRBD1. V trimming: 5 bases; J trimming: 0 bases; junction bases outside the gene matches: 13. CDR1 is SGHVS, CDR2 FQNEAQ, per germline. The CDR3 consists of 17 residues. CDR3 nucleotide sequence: TGTGCCAGCAGCCTAGGGGTCCCGGGACAGAGCTCCTACGAGCAGTACTTC. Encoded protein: CASSLGVPGQSSYEQYF.

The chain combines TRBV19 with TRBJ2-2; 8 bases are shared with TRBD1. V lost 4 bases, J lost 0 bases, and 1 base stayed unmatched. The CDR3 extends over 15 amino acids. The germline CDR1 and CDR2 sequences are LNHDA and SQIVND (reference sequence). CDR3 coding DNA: TGTGCCAGTAGTAAGGACAGGGCGAACACCGGGGAGCTGTTTTTT. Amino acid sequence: CASSKDRANTGELFF.

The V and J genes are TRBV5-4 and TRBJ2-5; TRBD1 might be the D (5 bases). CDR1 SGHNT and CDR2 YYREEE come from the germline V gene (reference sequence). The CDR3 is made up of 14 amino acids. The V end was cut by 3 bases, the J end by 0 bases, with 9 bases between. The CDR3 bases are TGTGCCAGCAGCTCGAGACAGAACCAAGAGACCCAGTACTTC. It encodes CASSSRQNQETQYF.

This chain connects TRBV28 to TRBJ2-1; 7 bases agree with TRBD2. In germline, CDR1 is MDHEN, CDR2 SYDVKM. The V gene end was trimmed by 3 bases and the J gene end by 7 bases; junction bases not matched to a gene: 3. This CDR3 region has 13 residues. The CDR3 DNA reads TGTGCCAGCAGTTTTGCCGGGGGGAATGAGCAGTTCTTC. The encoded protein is CASSFAGGNEQFF.

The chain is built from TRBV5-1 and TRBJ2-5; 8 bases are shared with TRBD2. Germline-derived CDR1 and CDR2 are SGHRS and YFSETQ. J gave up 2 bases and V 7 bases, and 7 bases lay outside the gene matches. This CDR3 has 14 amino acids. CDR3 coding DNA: TGCGCCAGCCGCGGGTCTAGCGGGCAAGAGACCCAGTACTTC. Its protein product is CASRGSSGQETQYF.